Presented here are 22 T cell receptor beta chains from one specimen sequenced in a study of blood T cell repertoires in COVID-19 (TCRdb year 2020). The library was generated by the immunoSEQ multiplex PCR assay. The source is immuneACCESS, and TCRdb retained only in-frame sequences with V and J called. Part of the clones is not carried over; for the studies checked, unresolved V genes explain less than half of this, and the remainder is unexplained. The sample table holds around 88,000 clones, of which roughly 80% were seen once. The top ten clones comprise about 4.1% of the sample. Source material: peripheral blood. These receptors were obtained from a man aged 60 to 69 with acute or convalescent COVID-19.

This clone has only one observation. The same CDR3 also results from other DNA sequences found in this sample. The V and J genes are TRBV7-2 and TRBJ2-1; no clear D gene. Trimming left V 3 bases short and J 4 bases short, with 7 bases between. The CDR3 is 13 residues long. Germline CDR1 is SGHTA and CDR2 is FQGNSA. In nucleotides, the CDR3 is TGTGCCAGCAGCTTTTCGTCTTACAATGAGCAGTTCTTC. Translated, it gives CASSFSSYNEQFF.

The chain is built from TRBV18 and TRBJ2-1; possible D gene TRBD2, 6 bases. Germline CDR1 KGHSH, CDR2 LQKENI. The CDR3 sequence is 13 residues long. Trimming pared 6 bases from V and 9 bases from J, leaving 15 bases between. The CDR3 region is CASSPGLNGEQFF. CDR3 nucleotides: TGTGCCAGCTCGCCCGGACTAAATGGTGAGCAGTTCTTC.

CDR3 DNA sequence: TGTGCCAGCAGGAGTGCCGGGACTAGCGCAACCGAGCAGTACTTC. Its protein product is CASRSAGTSATEQYF. The chain employs TRBV7-9 and TRBJ2-7; TRBD2 matches 10 bases. The CDR3 consists of 15 residues. Trimming at V came to 6 bases and at J to 6 bases, leaving 11 bases not matched to a gene. Per the germline V gene, CDR1 is SEHNR and CDR2 is FQNEAQ (reference sequence).

This chain connects TRBV12-3 or TRBV12-4 to TRBJ2-7; D may be TRBD1 (6 bases). The CDR3 spans 13 residues. Trimming removed 3 bases at V and 4 bases at J, with 10 bases between. The CDR3 DNA sequence: TGTGCCAGCAGTTTCGCAGGGACATACGAGCAGTACTTC. Translating it yields CASSFAGTYEQYF.

The genes are TRBV6-1 and TRBJ1-2; weak D call: TRBD1 (6 bases). The length of the CDR3 is 16 residues. Trimming pared 5 bases from V and 5 bases from J, leaving 21 bases between. The germline V gene encodes CDR1 MNHNS and CDR2 SASEGT. CDR3 sequence reads: CASSKGGGRVRYGYTF. The CDR3 DNA sequence: TGTGCCAGCAGTAAAGGGGGGGGCCGGGTTCGATATGGCTACACCTTC.

The rearrangement links TRBV12-5 to TRBJ1-1, with 7 bases fitting TRBD1. The CDR3 has 14 residues. V lost 7 bases and J lost 3; bases outside the gene matches: 8. Germline V CDR1 and CDR2: LGHNT, FRNRAP. This CDR3 is CASAAGGSYTEAFF. Here the CDR3 DNA reads TGTGCTAGTGCCGCAGGGGGTAGTTACACTGAAGCTTTCTTT.

This chain joins TRBV5-1 and TRBJ2-3; 12 nucleotides line up with TRBD2. The CDR3 covers 14 residues. V dropped 1 base and J dropped 12; count of bases not matched to a gene: 6. Germline V CDR1 and CDR2: SGHRS, YFSETQ. CDR3 nucleotides: TGCGCCAGCAGCTTGAGCACTAGCGGGGGGATACAGTATTTT. This translates into CASSLSTSGGIQYF.

The chain's CDR3 is CASSPYTGRNTEAFF. CDR3 DNA sequence: TGTGCCAGCAGCCCGTACACAGGAAGGAACACTGAAGCTTTCTTT. This chain joins TRBV7-9 and TRBJ1-1; the D gene is possibly TRBD1 (5 bases). Per the germline V gene, CDR1 is SEHNR and CDR2 is FQNEAQ (reference sequence). The V gene lost 5 bases and the J gene lost 1 base, with 14 bases spanning the gap. The CDR3 length is 15 residues.

The J gene is TRBJ1-5, the V gene TRBV6-5; no firm D call. The germline V gene encodes CDR1 MNHEY and CDR2 SVGAGI. CDR3 length equals 11 residues. V was shortened by 8 bases and J by 6 bases, with 8 bases between the two germline ends. CDR3 residues: CASLDVQPQHF. The CDR3 region has the DNA TGTGCCAGCCTAGACGTTCAGCCCCAGCATTTT.

The chain recombines TRBV7-8 with TRBJ1-1; D gene ambiguous. The germline V gene encodes CDR1 SGHVS and CDR2 FQNEAQ. CDR3 length: 10 residues. The V gene lost 5 bases and the J gene lost 8 bases, with 6 bases spanning the gap. The CDR3 protein is CASSPLEAFF. The CDR3 DNA is TGTGCCAGCAGCCCACTCGAAGCTTTCTTT.

The chain has TRBV3-1 (or the pseudogene TRBV3-2) and TRBJ1-4; 8 bases agree with TRBD1. The CDR3 is 16 amino acids. The junction had 10 bases not matched to a gene; V was cut back by 3 bases and J by 7 bases. Germline V lookup: CDR1 LGHDT, CDR2 YNNKEL (reference sequence). The DNA of the CDR3 is TGTGCCAGCAGCCAGGATTCCAGGGGGCAAGGTGAAAAACTGTTTTTT. Translation: CASSQDSRGQGEKLFF.

The chain joins TRBV5-1 to TRBJ1-6, with D uncertain. Trimming shortened V by 5 bases and J by 10 bases, and 16 bases separated the two germline ends. In germline, CDR1 is SGHRS, CDR2 YFSETQ. The CDR3 length is 14 residues. The CDR3 nucleotides read TGCGCCAGCAGTCTCCGGGGAGAGGACTCACCCCTCCACTTT. Translating gives CASSLRGEDSPLHF.

The chain links TRBV27 to TRBJ2-7; D remains ambiguous. Trimming removed 0 bases from V and 0 bases from J, with 12 bases in between. The CDR3 loop spans 16 amino acids. CDR1 and CDR2 from the germline V gene are MNHEY and SMNVEV (reference sequence). CDR3 DNA sequence: TGTGCCAGCAGTTTATCCCTTGCAGCGATCTCCTACGAGCAGTACTTC. Translated: CASSLSLAAISYEQYF.

This rearrangement joins TRBV6-5 to TRBJ1-5; 10 bases agree with TRBD1. Looked up from germline, CDR1 is MNHEY and CDR2 is SVGAGI. The CDR3 is 14 residues long. Trimming at V came to 6 bases and at J to 9 bases, leaving 8 bases not matched to a gene. CDR3 sequence: CASRSGQGERPQHF. The CDR3 bases are TGTGCCAGCAGGTCAGGACAGGGGGAAAGGCCCCAGCATTTT.

The chain has TRBV11-2 and TRBJ2-1; D may be TRBD2 (5 bases). The CDR3 extends over 15 amino acids. The V end lost 4 bases, the J end lost 4 bases, and 14 bases lay between the germline ends. The germline V gene has CDR1 SGHAT and CDR2 FQNNGV. The CDR3 here is CASSSLAGAYNEQFF. The DNA for the CDR3 is TGTGCCAGCAGCTCCCTTGCGGGCGCATACAATGAGCAGTTCTTC.

The chain recombines TRBV9 with TRBJ2-5; D is unclear. CDR1 is SGDLS and CDR2 is YYNGEE in the germline V gene. V gave up 0 bases and J gave up 7 bases, with 7 bases separating them. This CDR3 is built from 12 residues. CDR3 DNA: TGTGCCAGCAGCGTAGCGCCCGGGACCCAGTACTTC. Residues: CASSVAPGTQYF.

The chain couples TRBV7-3 to TRBJ2-7, with a tentative D call TRBD1 (6 bases). Germline V gene lookup returns CDR1 SGHTA and CDR2 FQGTGA. V lost 1 base to trimming and J lost 4 bases, with 11 bases between them. The CDR3 is 14 residues long. CDR3 in amino acids: CASSLRGPEYEQYF. The CDR3 bases are TGTGCCAGCAGCTTAAGGGGGCCGGAGTACGAGCAGTACTTC.

The CDR3 coding sequence is TGTGCCAGCAGTTTCCATATCGTTCCTAGCGGTATAGGCAATGAGCAGTTCTTC. Translation gives CASSFHIVPSGIGNEQFF. This chain uses TRBV27 with TRBJ2-1; 7 bases fit TRBD2. The J segment lost 6 bases and the V segment lost 3 bases, leaving 17 bases of the junction unmatched. Per germline, CDR1 MNHEY and CDR2 SMNVEV (reference sequence). This CDR3 region has 18 residues.

This chain uses TRBV10-3 with TRBJ2-2; 7 positions match TRBD1. The J segment lost 0 bases and the V segment lost 7 bases, leaving 2 bases of the junction unmatched. The CDR3 length is 14 residues. Per germline, CDR1 ENHRY and CDR2 SYGVKD. This CDR3 is CAITGTANTGELFF. The CDR3 DNA follows: TGTGCCATCACAGGGACAGCGAACACCGGGGAGCTGTTTTTT.

This clone came up a few times. The rearrangement links TRBV3-1 (or the pseudogene TRBV3-2) to TRBJ2-7, with 7 bases identical to TRBD2. Trimming cost V 7 bases and J 2 bases; bases outside gene matches: 8. This CDR3 contains 14 residues. Germline CDR1 and CDR2: LGHDT and YNNKEL (reference sequence). The CDR3 sequence: CASTVGGLPYEQYF. In DNA, the CDR3 is TGTGCCAGCACCGTGGGGGGGTTACCCTACGAGCAGTACTTC.

V gene TRBV27 combines with J gene TRBJ2-3; 11 positions agree with TRBD2. Trimming took 2 bases from V and 2 from J; bases not matched to a gene: 3. Germline V gene sequence: CDR1 MNHEY, CDR2 SMNVEV (reference sequence). The CDR3 runs 16 residues. CDR3 loop: CASSLLGLADTDTQYF. CDR3 in DNA: TGTGCCAGCAGTTTACTGGGACTAGCGGACACAGATACGCAGTATTTT.

This chain links TRBV11-3 with TRBJ1-1, with a tentative D call TRBD1 (5 bases). CDR1 and CDR2 from the germline V gene are SGHNT and YENEEA. V lost 3 bases to trimming and J lost 4 bases, with 9 bases between them. This CDR3 spans 13 amino acids. DNA of the CDR3: TGTGCCAGCAGCTTCGTTAGGGGCACTGAAGCTTTCTTT. Its protein is CASSFVRGTEAFF.